This T cell receptor beta chain emerged from a study of shared clonotypes between healthy human individuals. Turning to this clone: Its antigen is still unknown.

Whole-study results and caveats: Limitation of the genetic and exposure-history diversity represented came from the few donors.

The repertoire was sequenced with immunoSEQ multiplex PCR; TCRdb's copy has only in-frame clones and lacks some. The sample lists some 1 million clones, around 74% occurring once. CDR3 size: 12 residues. The V end was cut by 3 bases, the J end by 2 bases, with 6 bases between. Germline lookup yields CDR1 SQVTM and CDR2 ANQGSEA. The specimen sequenced was memory CD4+ T cells sorted from blood. The subset: CD45RA-negative fraction. This chain joins TRBV29-1 and TRBJ2-3, with D maybe TRBD2 (6 bases). This sequence originates from a young man in good health. The DNA of the CDR3 is TGCAGCGTTGAGCGGGACACAGATACGCAGTATTTT. Its translation is CSVERDTDTQYF.